The clone carrying this T cell receptor beta chain was seen just once. Its antigen is as yet unknown. Reasons for excluding patients were uncontrolled infection, other autoimmune disease, pregnancy or lactation. The data originate from a study of T cells in Graves' hyperthyroidism and ophthalmopathy. Study observations and caveats: Expanded thyroid clonotypes (above 0.001) were mostly also found in blood.

Amplification targeted TCR beta CDR3 regions from RNA transcripts. First-round RT-PCR targeting the TCR CDR3 was performed with the HTBI primer set. TCRdb reanalysed the multiplex PCR reads using MiXCR and keeps one entry per CDR3 protein. The table has approximately 690,000 distinct CDR3 sequences, 20% to 25% seen once; the top ten hold roughly a third. The sequenced sample was blood. The clonotype was recovered from a man aged 25 to 40 with Graves' ophthalmopathy.

The CDR3 spells CATSHPGLAGDEQYF. Written as DNA, the CDR3 is TGTGCCACCAGTCACCCGGGACTAGCGGGAGACGAGCAGTACTTC. The chain couples TRBV24-1 to TRBJ2-7; 14 bases align to TRBD2. Germline values: CDR1 KGHDR, CDR2 SFDVKD. Unmatched junction bases numbered 5, after V lost 6 bases and J lost 5 bases. The CDR3 sequence is 15 residues long.